This is a list of T cell receptor beta chains from one sample in a study of OX40 agonist ivuxolimab in advanced cancers. Profiling relied on immunoSEQ multiplex PCR, and the TCRdb table lists in-frame clones only, not all of them. Of 60,000 to 70,000 clones listed, approximately 86% are singletons. This material consisted of CD4+ or CD8+ T cells sorted from blood, taken in a trial of the OX40 agonist ivuxolimab. Receptors were obtained from an adult with an advanced solid tumor such as melanoma, head and neck, liver or kidney cancer. Each CDR3 is given with its conserved first and last residue. A D gene is named only where the DNA matches it firmly. Rows give clone size only sometimes, using once, few, many, or a class for an expanded clone.

>TRBV27|-|-|TRBJ1-3
CASSLSGSQVSGNTIYF
TGTGCCAGCAGTTTATCCGGGTCCCAGGTCTCTGGAAACACCATATATTTT
>TRBV29-1|-|TRBD1|TRBJ2-5
CSVGRTGTLQETQYF
TGCAGCGTTGGGCGGACAGGTACACTTCAAGAGACCCAGTACTTC
>TRBV28|-|TRBD1|TRBJ2-1
CASSLPGQGIYNEQFF
TGTGCCAGCAGTTTACCGGGACAGGGTATCTACAATGAGCAGTTCTTC
>TRBV9|-|-|TRBJ2-7
CASSPGAGFSYEQYF
TGTGCCAGCAGCCCAGGGGCCGGATTCTCCTACGAGCAGTACTTC
>TRBV6-1|-|-|TRBJ1-1
CASSARLLGNTEAFF
TGTGCCAGCAGTGCCCGACTCCTCGGGAACACTGAAGCTTTCTTT
>TRBV7-8|-|TRBD2|TRBJ2-2
CASSPRTSGNTGELFF
TGTGCCAGCAGCCCCCGGACTAGCGGGAACACCGGGGAGCTGTTTTTT
>TRBV6-6|-|-|TRBJ2-5
CASSYSIFGETQYF
TGTGCCAGCAGTTACTCGATTTTCGGAGAGACCCAGTACTTC
>TRBV7-9|few|-|TRBJ2-1
CATLSFTSYNEQFF
TGTGCCACCCTTAGTTTTACATCCTACAATGAGCAGTTCTTC
>TRBV30|few|-|TRBJ1-5
CAYSGGRGDQPQHF
TGTGCCTACTCTGGGGGCAGGGGTGACCAGCCCCAGCATTTT
>TRBV6-5|-|-|TRBJ2-2
CASGRGGGELFF
TGTGCCAGCGGACGGGGAGGCGGGGAGCTGTTTTTT
>TRBV5-8|-|-|TRBJ2-7
CASSFHLSYEQYF
TGTGCCAGCAGCTTCCACCTTTCTTACGAGCAGTACTTC
>TRBV9|-|-|TRBJ1-6
CASSVGTGGSYNSPLHF
TGTGCCAGCAGCGTAGGAACTGGCGGCTCCTATAATTCACCCCTCCACTTT
>TRBV14|-|TRBD2|TRBJ2-7
CASSPAGVYEQYF
TGTGCCAGCAGCCCAGCGGGAGTATACGAGCAGTACTTC
>TRBV7-9|-|-|TRBJ1-2
CASSSEDYGYTF
TGTGCCAGCAGCTCCGAGGACTATGGCTACACCTTC
>TRBV19|-|-|TRBJ2-2
CASSWQGNTGELFF
TGTGCCAGTAGTTGGCAGGGGAACACCGGGGAGCTGTTTTTT
>TRBV10-3|-|-|TRBJ1-5
CAISESAGTLNQPQHF
TGTGCCATCAGTGAGTCAGCCGGGACACTCAATCAGCCCCAGCATTTT
>TRBV2|once|-|TRBJ2-1
CASRQTEQFF
TGTGCCAGCAGGCAGACTGAGCAGTTCTTC
>TRBV28|-|-|TRBJ1-3
CASSLGAGGPGNTIYF
TGTGCCAGCAGTTTAGGGGCAGGAGGGCCTGGAAACACCATATATTTT
>TRBV2|few|-|TRBJ2-2
CASRITGNGELFF
TGTGCCAGCAGGATAACAGGGAACGGGGAGCTGTTTTTT
>TRBV28|-|-|TRBJ1-1
CASSPSVPEAFF
TGTGCCAGCAGCCCCAGCGTCCCTGAAGCTTTCTTT
>TRBV30|-|TRBD1|TRBJ2-7
CAWIDPGQGLYEQYF
TGTGCCTGGATTGATCCGGGACAGGGCCTCTACGAGCAGTACTTC
>TRBV10-3|-|TRBD1|TRBJ2-3
CAILGDRVPDTQYF
TGTGCCATCTTGGGGGACAGGGTCCCAGATACGCAGTATTTT
>TRBV7-2|-|TRBD1|TRBJ2-3
CASSGTGGTDTQYF
TGTGCCAGCAGCGGGACAGGGGGCACAGATACGCAGTATTTT
>TRBV18|-|-|TRBJ1-1
CASSQGGESEAFF
TGTGCCAGCTCACAAGGGGGGGAGTCTGAAGCTTTCTTT
>TRBV2|-|TRBD1|TRBJ2-2
CASSQQGAPNTGELFF
TGTGCCAGCAGCCAACAGGGGGCCCCGAACACCGGGGAGCTGTTTTTT
>TRBV6-5|-|-|TRBJ1-2
CASAGVGNYGYTF
TGTGCCAGTGCAGGGGTGGGCAACTATGGCTACACCTTC
>TRBV28|-|TRBD2|TRBJ2-7
CASSPNTKREGHF
TGTGCCAGCAGTCCAAATACCAAGCGGGAGGGACACTTC
>TRBV29-1|-|-|TRBJ2-7
CSVGSTLFEQYF
TGCAGCGTGGGGTCGACGCTTTTCGAGCAGTACTTC
>TRBV6-6|-|-|TRBJ2-7
CASTGKEGSYEQYF
TGTGCCAGCACCGGAAAAGAGGGTTCCTACGAGCAGTACTTC
>TRBV6-5|-|TRBD2|TRBJ2-7
CASSRTSSTHEQYF
TGTGCCAGCAGCCGGACTAGCAGCACCCACGAGCAGTACTTC
>TRBV7-6|-|TRBD2|TRBJ2-2
CASSPGLGGTGELFF
TGTGCCAGCAGCCCGGGACTAGGGGGCACCGGGGAGCTGTTTTTT
>TRBV6-5|-|TRBD1|TRBJ2-7
CASSYDRVRDEQYF
TGTGCCAGCAGTTACGACAGGGTCAGGGACGAGCAGTACTTC
>TRBV5-8|-|-|TRBJ1-2
CASSSGQGYGYTF
TGTGCCAGCAGCTCGGGGCAGGGGTATGGCTACACCTTC
>TRBV19|-|-|TRBJ1-5
CACRGYSNQPQHF
TGTGCCTGTAGGGGGTATAGCAATCAGCCCCAGCATTTT
>TRBV6-1|-|-|TRBJ1-1
CASSDPPGVVTEAFF
TGTGCCAGCAGCGATCCGCCAGGGGTTGTCACTGAAGCTTTCTTT
>TRBV7-6|-|TRBD1|TRBJ2-7
CASSPRGLYEQYF
TGTGCCAGCAGCCCCAGGGGGCTCTACGAGCAGTACTTC
>TRBV7-9|-|-|TRBJ1-5
CASSLGQETSPQHF
TGTGCCAGCAGCTTAGGGCAGGAGACAAGCCCCCAGCATTTT
>TRBV9|few|-|TRBJ1-2
CASSVRANYGYTF
TGTGCCAGCAGCGTAAGGGCTAACTATGGCTACACCTTC
>TRBV13|-|TRBD2|TRBJ2-3
CASSLGRASGRDTQYF
TGTGCCAGCAGCTTAGGTCGGGCTAGCGGGAGAGATACGCAGTATTTT
>TRBV14|-|-|TRBJ1-4
CASSPISGNLNEKLFF
TGTGCCAGCAGCCCGATTTCAGGGAATTTGAATGAAAAACTGTTTTTT
>TRBV5-6|-|-|TRBJ2-3
CASSTVRRSTDTQYF
TGTGCCAGCAGCACTGTTCGGCGGAGCACAGATACGCAGTATTTT
>TRBV27|-|-|TRBJ2-2
CASSPPLGTGELFF
TGTGCCAGCAGTCCCCCCCTGGGGACCGGGGAGCTGTTTTTT
>TRBV5-4|few|-|TRBJ2-5
CASSLQETQYF
TGTGCCAGCAGCCTACAAGAGACCCAGTACTTC
>TRBV7-6|-|TRBD1|TRBJ1-5
CASSVGTGRDQPQHF
TGTGCCAGCAGCGTCGGGACAGGGAGGGATCAGCCCCAGCATTTT
>TRBV10-3|-|-|TRBJ1-3
CAISDQGTGNTIYF
TGTGCCATCAGTGACCAGGGGACTGGAAACACCATATATTTT
>TRBV30|-|-|TRBJ2-1
CAAWVVRSRANEQFF
TGTGCCGCTTGGGTGGTGCGGTCTAGGGCCAATGAGCAGTTCTTC
>TRBV28|-|-|TRBJ2-1
CASNPPPPYNEQFF
TGTGCCAGCAACCCACCCCCCCCGTACAATGAGCAGTTCTTC
>TRBV5-5|-|-|TRBJ2-3
CASSSGEHRGEVDTQYF
TGTGCCAGCAGCTCGGGGGAACACAGGGGCGAGGTAGATACGCAGTATTTT
>TRBV30|once|-|TRBJ1-1
CAWRRGGVTEAFF
TGTGCCTGGAGAAGAGGGGGGGTGACTGAAGCTTTCTTT
>TRBV5-1|-|-|TRBJ2-1
CASSSDSWDEQFF
TGCGCCAGCAGCTCGGATTCATGGGATGAGCAGTTCTTC
>TRBV30|-|-|TRBJ2-7
CAWSPGVLTYEQYF
TGTGCCTGGAGTCCCGGGGTGCTCACCTACGAGCAGTACTTC